This TCR beta chain was captured by sequencing in a study of OX40 agonist ivuxolimab in advanced cancers. Study in general: Ivuxolimab was administered intravenously to patients at 0.01 to 10 mg/kg every 2 weeks. The study enrolled dose-escalation patients with hepatocellular carcinoma, melanoma, renal cell or head and neck cancer. Overall study findings and caveats: Average numbers of expanded clones were greater in CD8+ T cells than in CD4+.

The CDR3 spans 14 residues. Germline values: CDR1 MDHEN, CDR2 SYDVKM. Trimming at V came to 6 bases and at J to 4 bases, leaving 4 bases not matched to a gene. Regarding this clone: Its antigen is as yet unknown.

Method: immunoSEQ multiplex PCR; TCRdb's copy keeps in-frame clones and lacks some. Of roughly 65,000 clones listed, about 85% are singletons. Sequences were derived from CD4+ or CD8+ T cells sorted from blood, sampled in a trial of the OX40 agonist ivuxolimab. The clonotype originates from an adult with an advanced solid tumor such as melanoma, head and neck, liver or kidney cancer. The chain carries TRBV28 and TRBJ2-7; 12 nucleotides agree with TRBD2. In DNA form, the CDR3 reads TGTGCCAGCAGACTAGCGGGAGGTATATACGAGCAGTACTTC. It specifies CASRLAGGIYEQYF.